Shown below are 18 T cell receptor beta chains from a single sample sequenced in a study of a mutant IDH1 vaccine in newly diagnosed glioma. Sequenced by immunoSEQ multiplex PCR; TCRdb stores in-frame clones only, minus some. The sample contains 60,000 or so clones, about 81% of which appear only once. Time point specified: week 23, last vaccination. Doses consisted of 300 ug of mutant IDH1 20-mer peptide each, paired with topical imiquimod. Antigens for these TCRs are unknown. Sequenced material: PBMCs, taken from a glioma patient whose treatment included an IDH1 peptide vaccine. These receptors originate from a woman in her thirties or forties with glioma. Some clones in this sample may be carry-over from other donors' samples.

This chain links TRBV9 with TRBJ1-2, with 9 bases lining up with TRBD1. Germline V gene lookup returns CDR1 SGDLS and CDR2 YYNGEE. CDR3 size: 18 residues. The V gene end was trimmed by 4 bases and the J gene end by 4 bases; junction bases not matched to a gene: 17. Here the CDR3 reads CASSSLRGTGSISYGYTF. The CDR3 coding sequence is TGTGCCAGCAGCTCCCTCCGGGGGACAGGGTCAATTAGCTATGGCTACACCTTC. The full variable domain, completed using reference TRBV9 and TRBJ1-2, is DSGVTQTPKHLITATGQRVTLRCSPRSGDLSVYWYQQSLDQGLQFLIQYYNGEERAKGNILERFSAQQFPDLHSELNLSSLELGDSALYFCASSSLRGTGSISYGYTFGSGTRLTVV.

This clone was found a few times. V gene TRBV5-1 combines with J gene TRBJ1-6; D is uncertain. This CDR3 region has 16 residues. Trimming stripped 4 bases from V and 0 bases from J, with 11 bases between. Germline assignment: CDR1 SGHRS and CDR2 YFSETQ. CDR3 DNA sequence: TGCGCCAGCAGCCCGGACCCTAGCTCCTATAATTCACCCCTCCACTTT. Its protein product is CASSPDPSSYNSPLHF.

In this sample, this clone turned up a few times. The genes are TRBV9 and TRBJ1-1, with 7 bases matching TRBD1. This CDR3 spans 14 amino acids. V dropped 4 bases and J dropped 6; count of bases not matched to a gene: 9. In germline, CDR1 is SGDLS, CDR2 YYNGEE. In DNA form, the CDR3 reads TGTGCCAGCAGCCAGGGGGATCGGCAGGCTGAAGCTTTCTTT. Its protein is CASSQGDRQAEAFF.

By share of the sample, this clone is medium-sized. The genes are TRBV5-5 and TRBJ2-2, with a tentative D call TRBD2 (5 bases). Germline CDR1 is SGHKS and CDR2 is YYEKEE (reference sequence). The CDR3 contains 15 residues. V lost 1 base and J lost 6, with 13 bases in between. This CDR3 reads CASSLLTGYSGELFF. In DNA form, the CDR3 reads TGTGCCAGCAGCTTGCTTACGGGGTACTCCGGGGAGCTGTTTTTT.

This rearrangement joins TRBV18 to TRBJ2-1, with 8 positions matching TRBD2. V lost 4 bases and J lost 9; bases outside the gene matches: 8. This CDR3 comprises 14 residues. The germline V gene encodes CDR1 KGHSH and CDR2 LQKENI. In nucleotides, the CDR3 is TGTGCCAGCTCACAGGGACTAGTGGGGGGTGAGCAGTTCTTC. Its translation: CASSQGLVGGEQFF.

The V and J genes are TRBV2 and TRBJ2-7, with TRBD2 identical over 15 bases. CDR3 length: 15 residues. Germline lookup yields CDR1 SNHLY and CDR2 FYNNEI. V lost 4 bases to trimming and J lost 7 bases; unmatched junction nucleotides: 5. DNA for the CDR3: TGTGCCAGCAGTGTGGGGACTAGCGGGGGGAGAGAGCAGTACTTC. This sequence encodes CASSVGTSGGREQYF.

This chain joins TRBV2 and TRBJ2-7; D is unclear. The germline V gene has CDR1 SNHLY and CDR2 FYNNEI. The CDR3 is made up of 16 amino acids. V lost 2 bases, J lost 1 base, and 15 bases lay in between. The DNA of the CDR3 is TGTGCCAGCAGTGAAATGGTCCAAGGTCAATCCTACGAGCAGTACTTC. Translation gives CASSEMVQGQSYEQYF. The whole variable domain, remainder taken from reference TRBV2 and TRBJ2-7, is EPEVTQTPSHQVTQMGQEVILRCVPISNHLYFYWYRQILGQKVEFLVSFYNNEISEKSEIFDDQFSVERPDGSNFTLKIRSTKLEDSAMYFCASSEMVQGQSYEQYFGPGTRLTVT.

CDR3 residues: CAWSLGGAGEQYF. The CDR3 bases are TGTGCCTGGTCTCTCGGGGGGGCAGGAGAGCAGTACTTC. The chain uses TRBV30 and TRBJ2-7; 8 bases fit TRBD2. The CDR3 loop spans 13 amino acids. V was clipped by 5 bases and J by 7 bases; unmatched bases: 10. CDR1 and CDR2 (germline): GTSNPN, SVGIG (reference sequence).

This chain links TRBV7-8 with TRBJ1-1; 9 nucleotides agree with TRBD1. The trim removed 5 bases at V and 0 bases at J, leaving 4 bases unmatched. The CDR3 consists of 15 residues. Germline assignment: CDR1 SGHVS and CDR2 FQNEAQ. The CDR3 DNA is TGTGCCAGCAGCCGTTGGACAGGGGTGAACACTGAAGCTTTCTTT. Residues: CASSRWTGVNTEAFF.

The rearrangement uses TRBV7-9 and TRBJ2-7; 9 bases fit TRBD1. The V gene's germline CDR1 is SEHNR and CDR2 FQNEAQ (reference sequence). The CDR3 spans 15 residues. J gave up 5 bases and V 3 bases, and 8 bases lay outside the gene matches. CDR3 region: CASSFSGTGSDEQYF. CDR3 nucleotides: TGTGCCAGCAGCTTCTCGGGGACAGGGAGCGACGAGCAGTACTTC.

This clone appeared a few times. V is TRBV9 and J is TRBJ2-3; TRBD2 is a possible D gene (5 bases). Looked up from germline, CDR1 is SGDLS and CDR2 is YYNGEE. The CDR3 extends over 15 amino acids. Trimming left V 4 bases short and J 0 bases short, with 12 bases between. The CDR3 loop is CASSHGLSSTDTQYF. CDR3 DNA: TGTGCCAGCAGCCACGGACTGTCTAGCACAGATACGCAGTATTTT.

The chain links TRBV2 to TRBJ1-2; unclear D gene. The germline V and J ends were trimmed by 6 bases and 2 bases, with 10 bases remaining between them. The CDR3 contains 13 residues. The germline gives CDR1 SNHLY, CDR2 FYNNEI. The CDR3 loop reads CASSRGANYGYTF. CDR3 bases: TGTGCCAGCAGCCGAGGAGCGAACTATGGCTACACCTTC.

The chain uses TRBV5-1 and TRBJ2-2; 9 bases agree with TRBD1. Losses at the gene ends were 6 bases for V and 0 bases for J; bases not matched to a gene: 9. Germline loops: CDR1 SGHRS, CDR2 YFSETQ. The CDR3 is 17 residues long. CDR3 sequence reads: CASTLWTGAANTGELFF. The CDR3 bases are TGCGCCAGCACCCTATGGACAGGGGCAGCGAACACCGGGGAGCTGTTTTTT.

The chain employs TRBV19 and TRBJ1-1; D gene unclear. The germline V gene has CDR1 LNHDA and CDR2 SQIVND (reference sequence). Trimming took off 5 bases at V and 1 base at J, with 5 bases between the two ends. The CDR3 runs to 12 residues. The chain's CDR3 is CASSPRNTEAFF. CDR3 DNA sequence: TGTGCCAGTAGTCCCAGGAACACTGAAGCTTTCTTT.

The chain joins TRBV5-6 to TRBJ1-1; D is ambiguous. Deletions cut 1 base from V and 4 bases from J, with 17 bases between. The CDR3 has 16 residues. Germline CDR1 SGHDT, CDR2 YYEEEE. The CDR3 coding sequence is TGTGCCAGCAGCTTGCACCTGGAGGAGAAGAGCACTGAAGCTTTCTTT. It encodes CASSLHLEEKSTEAFF.

This clone was detected only a few times. The chain couples TRBV7-9 to TRBJ2-7, with 9 bases lining up with TRBD1. Losses at the gene ends were 8 bases for V and 2 bases for J; bases not matched to a gene: 7. The CDR3 has 14 amino acids. CDR1 SEHNR and CDR2 FQNEAQ come from the germline V gene (reference sequence). The chain's CDR3 is CASATTGGPYEQYF. The CDR3 region has the DNA TGTGCCAGCGCAACGACAGGGGGTCCCTACGAGCAGTACTTC.

The V gene is TRBV30, the J gene TRBJ2-3, with TRBD2 identical over 8 bases. Germline V gives CDR1 GTSNPN, CDR2 SVGIG (reference sequence). Trimming took 0 bases from V and 7 from J; bases not matched to a gene: 6. The CDR3 is 14 residues long. The CDR3 loop reads CAWSVKRGRNTQYF. Here the CDR3 DNA reads TGTGCCTGGAGTGTAAAGCGGGGGCGAAATACGCAGTATTTT.

J is TRBJ2-3 and V is TRBV7-9; TRBD2 agrees at 14 bases. V lost 3 bases, J lost 4 bases, and 6 bases stayed unmatched. Germline CDR1 reads SEHNR; CDR2 reads FQNEAQ (reference sequence). The CDR3 is made up of 17 amino acids. Here the CDR3 reads CASSLATSGGGADTQYF. CDR3 nucleotide sequence: TGTGCCAGCAGCTTGGCGACTAGCGGGGGGGGTGCAGATACGCAGTATTTT.